What follows describes a single T cell receptor beta chain. Its antigen is as yet unknown. These data originate in a study of T cell responses to AZD1222 COVID-19 vaccine. Study-wide results and limits: As reported, nearly half of all spike-specific TCRs target variant regions that are unmutated.

The repertoire was sequenced with immunoSEQ multiplex PCR; TCRdb's copy has only in-frame clones and lacks some. The table lists more than 75,000 clones, 91% of them singletons. The CDR3 consists of 14 residues. V was pared by 5 bases and J by 0 bases, with 10 bases between. The germline gives CDR1 SGHTA, CDR2 FQGTGA. The sequenced sample was peripheral blood, obtained on day 0 of AZD1222 vaccination. The chain is built from TRBV7-3 and TRBJ1-1, with a weak D call TRBD1 (5 bases). The clonotype originates from an adult in good health. The CDR3 spells CASSRGTVNTEAFF. In nucleotides, the CDR3 is TGTGCCAGCAGCCGCGGGACGGTGAACACTGAAGCTTTCTTT.